Listed below are T cell receptor beta chains from one sample, sequenced in a study of blood T cell repertoires in COVID-19. Repertoires were generated with immunoSEQ multiplex PCR, while TCRdb's copy carries only in-frame clones and drops some. The sample yields approximately 210,000 clones, around 86% seen once. The sample taken for sequencing was peripheral blood. These receptors came from a man aged 50 or older with COVID-19, enrolled during active disease. Each CDR3 is given with its conserved first and last residue. Each record gives: CDR3 DNA, CDR3 protein, clone size, D gene, J gene, V gene. A D gene is named only where the DNA matches it firmly. Clone sizes are given selectively: once, few, many, or a class where the clone is expanded.

DNA: TGTGCCAGCAGTCCTGGACTGGGGAGTCAGCCCCAGCATTTT
CDR3: CASSPGLGSQPQHF
size: .
D: .
J: TRBJ1-5
V: TRBV2

DNA: TGTGCCAGCAGCCTGGAAGGGGTCCATGGCTACACCTTC
CDR3: CASSLEGVHGYTF
size: .
D: .
J: TRBJ1-2
V: TRBV7-9

DNA: TGTGCCAGCAGTGAACGTCTTTCTCAGCCCCAGCATTTT
CDR3: CASSERLSQPQHF
size: .
D: .
J: TRBJ1-5
V: TRBV6-1

DNA: TGTGCCATCAGTGAGACCGGGACAGACTCCTCTGGGGCCAACGTCCTGACTTTC
CDR3: CAISETGTDSSGANVLTF
size: .
D: TRBD1
J: TRBJ2-6
V: TRBV10-3

DNA: TGTGCCAGTAGCTCATCCCTCAGGGATCCCCAGCATTTT
CDR3: CASSSSLRDPQHF
size: .
D: .
J: TRBJ1-5
V: TRBV19

DNA: TGCGCCAGCAGCCAAGGGGGGGGTAGCAATCAGCCCCAGCATTTT
CDR3: CASSQGGGSNQPQHF
size: .
D: .
J: TRBJ1-5
V: TRBV4-1

DNA: TGCGCCAGCAGCTCCGGACTAGCGCTTCCCTACGAGCAGTACTTC
CDR3: CASSSGLALPYEQYF
size: few
D: TRBD2
J: TRBJ2-7
V: TRBV5-1

DNA: TGTGCCAGTAGTACGACAGGGGGTGAGACCCAGTACTTC
CDR3: CASSTTGGETQYF
size: .
D: TRBD1
J: TRBJ2-5
V: TRBV19

DNA: TGTGCCAGCAGTTTGCTAGGGAACACTGAAGCTTTCTTT
CDR3: CASSLLGNTEAFF
size: .
D: .
J: TRBJ1-1
V: TRBV27

DNA: TGTGCCAGCAGCCTGAGGACAGATGAGCAGTACTTC
CDR3: CASSLRTDEQYF
size: .
D: .
J: TRBJ2-7
V: TRBV7-8

DNA: TGTGCCAGCAGCCCTCGGACATCTATTAGCAATCAGCCCCAGCATTTT
CDR3: CASSPRTSISNQPQHF
size: once
D: .
J: TRBJ1-5
V: TRBV7-8